What follows are 13 T cell receptor beta chains derived from one specimen sequenced in a study of spatial heterogeneity in lung cancer. Time point indicated: sample taken at primary tumor resection. Their antigen targets remain unknown. The study's findings and limits: Tumoral mutation counts were tracked by counts of expanded intratumoral alpha and beta TCRs.

TCRdb used MiXCR to reprocess the 5' RACE reads, holding one entry per CDR3 protein. The table has over 3,500 distinct CDR3 sequences, 10% to 11% seen once; the top ten hold about 60%. Source: lung tumor tissue, taken at surgery. The receptors here all came from a male donor with early-stage non-small cell lung cancer.

The chain has TRBV10-3 and TRBJ1-5; no clear D. Germline V gene data show CDR1 as ENHRY and CDR2 as SYGVKD. V gave up 10 bases and J gave up 6 bases, with 22 bases separating them. The CDR3 runs to 15 residues. The CDR3: CATKGGGPTGQPQHF. The CDR3 DNA reads TGTGCCACCAAAGGTGGCGGGCCAACGGGTCAGCCCCAGCATTTT.

This clonotype has a handful of counts. The chain has TRBV6-5 and TRBJ2-6; D gene unclear. The CDR3 consists of 15 residues. Trimming removed 2 bases from V and 1 base from J, with 6 bases in between. Germline CDR1 MNHEY, CDR2 SVGAGI. In DNA form, the CDR3 reads TGTGCCAGCAGTTACGAGGAATCTGGGGCCAACGTCCTGACTTTC. It encodes CASSYEESGANVLTF.

CDR3 region: CASTPPGGRNGYTF. The CDR3 DNA reads as TGTGCCAGCACTCCCCCCGGGGGGCGAAATGGCTACACCTTC. The gene calls are TRBV7-2 and TRBJ1-2, with D tentatively TRBD1 (6 bases). The CDR3 loop spans 14 amino acids. V gave up 7 bases and J gave up 6 bases, with 18 bases separating them. CDR1 SGHTA and CDR2 FQGNSA come from the germline V gene.

This clonotype came up many times. The J gene is TRBJ1-4, the V gene TRBV27; 8 bases are shared with TRBD1. From germline, CDR1 is MNHEY and CDR2 SMNVEV (reference sequence). This CDR3 is 15 amino acids long. V lost 5 bases to trimming and J lost 3 bases; unmatched junction nucleotides: 5. The CDR3 DNA follows: TGTGCCAGCAGTCTGACAGGGGCATCTAATGAAAAACTGTTTTTT. This gives the protein CASSLTGASNEKLFF.

The V and J genes are TRBV28 and TRBJ2-4; TRBD1 matches at 7 bases. V trimming: 5 bases; J trimming: 0 bases; junction bases outside the gene matches: 4. The CDR3 is 15 amino acids. CDR1 and CDR2 (germline): MDHEN, SYDVKM. The CDR3 region has the DNA TGTGCCAGCAGTACAGGGGAGAAAGCCAAAAACATTCAGTACTTC. This codes for CASSTGEKAKNIQYF.

The gene calls are TRBV11-3 and TRBJ1-1; D uncertain. Trimming removed 1 base from V and 1 base from J, with 10 bases in between. Germline V CDR1 and CDR2: SGHNT, YENEEA. This CDR3 comprises 15 residues. CDR3 in DNA: TGTGCCAGCAGCTTAGGTCTGGGTAGGAACACTGAAGCTTTCTTT. This translates into CASSLGLGRNTEAFF.

Ten or more counts support this clonotype. J is TRBJ1-1 and V is TRBV19; 7 nucleotides align to TRBD1. The CDR3 has 15 amino acids. J gave up 0 bases and V 1 base, and 2 bases lay outside the gene matches. The germline CDR1 and CDR2 sequences are LNHDA and SQIVND (reference sequence). The CDR3 nucleotides are TGTGCCAGTAGTATAGGAGGGGGCATGAACACTGAAGCTTTCTTT. Residues: CASSIGGGMNTEAFF.

This clonotype was observed a handful of times. This chain uses TRBV24-1 with TRBJ2-5, with 10 nucleotides matching TRBD2. Germline CDR1 is KGHDR and CDR2 is SFDVKD. CDR3 length: 18 amino acids. V gave up 6 bases and J gave up 2 bases; unmatched junction bases: 14. CDR3 nucleotide sequence: TGTGCCACCAGTCCTTATGGCGGACTAGCGGCCTCTCAAGAGACCCAGTACTTC. It codes for CATSPYGGLAASQETQYF.

This clonotype came up many times. The CDR3 sequence is CASSYLGSEKLFF. CDR3 coding DNA: TGTGCCAGCAGTTACCTTGGATCAGAAAAACTGTTTTTT. The V and J genes are TRBV28 and TRBJ1-4; D remains unclear. The CDR3 has 13 residues. With 4 bases removed from V and 8 bases from J, the gap between germline ends came to 11 bases. Germline V gene data show CDR1 as MDHEN and CDR2 as SYDVKM.

By share, this clonotype ranks as medium-sized. V gene TRBV5-4 combines with J gene TRBJ2-5; 7 bases fit TRBD1. After removal of 4 bases from V and 1 base from J, the junction contained 4 bases not matched to a gene. Germline loops: CDR1 SGHNT, CDR2 YYREEE (reference sequence). This CDR3 is 14 amino acids long. The CDR3 nucleotides are TGTGCCAGCAGCAGCCGGGACAGCCAAGAGACCCAGTACTTC. Translated: CASSSRDSQETQYF.

The rearrangement links TRBV29-1 to TRBJ1-4, with D hard to call. Trimming shortened V by 6 bases and J by 0 bases, and 11 bases separated the two germline ends. Germline lookup yields CDR1 SQVTM and CDR2 ANQGSEA. The CDR3 loop spans 14 amino acids. The CDR3 sequence: CSVRGQATNEKLFF. The CDR3 bases are TGCAGCGTCCGCGGGCAAGCAACTAATGAAAAACTGTTTTTT.

This clonotype was observed at least ten times. This chain links TRBV18 with TRBJ1-1, with D uncertain. This CDR3 contains 13 residues. The V gene's germline CDR1 is KGHSH and CDR2 LQKENI. V lost 4 bases and J lost 1, with 7 bases in between. The CDR3 DNA reads as TGTGCCAGCTCACGGGATCAGAACACTGAAGCTTTCTTT. This codes for CASSRDQNTEAFF.

The rearrangement uses TRBV10-3 and TRBJ1-4; 8 bases match TRBD1. The ends lost 3 bases at V and 4 bases at J; junction bases unmatched: 4. The CDR3 covers 15 residues. Per the germline V gene, CDR1 is ENHRY and CDR2 is SYGVKD. The CDR3 coding sequence is TGTGCCATCAGTGAAGGGGACAGGCTTAATGAAAAACTGTTTTTT. This translates into CAISEGDRLNEKLFF.